This T cell receptor beta chain was captured by sequencing in a study of blood T cell repertoires in COVID-19. This table comes from immunoSEQ multiplex PCR, and its TCRdb copy is limited to in-frame clones, with some not included. This table has about 220,000 clones, 65% to 85% appearing once. Unmatched junction bases numbered 4, after V lost 6 bases and J lost 7 bases. This CDR3 is 13 amino acids long. Germline assignment: CDR1 MDHEN and CDR2 SYDVKM. In assigning cohorts, the study relied on participant-reported clinical history. The chain is built from TRBV28 and TRBJ1-2; 11 bases line up with TRBD1. Specimen: PBMCs or T cells enriched from blood (not recorded which). The sequence came from a woman aged 60-75 years who had recovered from COVID-19. The DNA for the CDR3 is TGTGCCAGCAGAGGACAGGGGGCGCTTGGCTACACCTTC. This encodes CASRGQGALGYTF.